The clone carrying this TCR beta chain came up a few times. This entry is derived from a study of blood T cells in healthy people across ages. Study background: Template switching recovered approximately one barcoded beta molecule for every two T cells.

Germline V CDR1 and CDR2: MGHRA, YSYEKL. V lost 2 bases, J lost 7 bases, and 21 bases lay in between. The CDR3 is made up of 16 amino acids. Sample-barcoded 5' priming and a J-beta primer mix drove a second PCR of roughly 6 to 12 cycles. The template-switch adaptor was a 5' adaptor with 12 random nucleotides. It tagged each cDNA molecule. TCRdb itself ran the 5' RACE reads through MiXCR, one entry per CDR3 protein. The sample records approximately 1,700,000 distinct CDR3 sequences, around 40% being singletons. The sequence derives from a human donor in good health. The specimen was blood. This rearrangement joins TRBV4-1 to TRBJ2-7; D is possibly TRBD2 (6 bases). CDR3 amino acids: CASSQSHGLPKREQYF. The CDR3 DNA follows: TGCGCCAGCAGCCAATCCCATGGACTACCCAAGAGGGAGCAGTACTTC.